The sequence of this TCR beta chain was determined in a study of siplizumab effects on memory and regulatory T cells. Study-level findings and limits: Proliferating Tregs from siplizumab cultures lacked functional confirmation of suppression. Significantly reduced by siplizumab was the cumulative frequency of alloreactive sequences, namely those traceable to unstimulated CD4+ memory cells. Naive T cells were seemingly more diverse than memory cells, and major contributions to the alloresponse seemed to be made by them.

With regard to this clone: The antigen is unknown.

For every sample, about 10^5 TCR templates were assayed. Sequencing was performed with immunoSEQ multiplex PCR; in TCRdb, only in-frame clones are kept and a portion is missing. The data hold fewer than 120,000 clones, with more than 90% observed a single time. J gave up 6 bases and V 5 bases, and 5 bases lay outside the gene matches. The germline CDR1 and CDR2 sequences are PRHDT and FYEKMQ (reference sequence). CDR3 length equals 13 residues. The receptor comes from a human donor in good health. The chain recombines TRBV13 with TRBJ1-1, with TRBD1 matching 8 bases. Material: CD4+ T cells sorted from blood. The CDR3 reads CASSPDRVAEAFF. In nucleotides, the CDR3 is TGTGCCAGCAGCCCGGACAGGGTGGCTGAAGCTTTCTTT.